The clone carrying this TCR beta chain came up a few times. The data belong to a study of T cells in localized non-small cell lung cancer. Here immunoSEQ multiplex PCR was the method, and the copy in TCRdb shows in-frame clones only, minus some. Of about 61,000 clones in the sample, roughly 90% were seen once. Germline assignment: CDR1 MGHDK and CDR2 SYGVNS. CDR3 length: 15 residues. V lost 3 bases, J lost 1 base, and 10 bases lay in between. Sample: peripheral blood, taken before any cancer treatment. This chain links TRBV25-1 with TRBJ1-3, with D uncertain. This receptor was identified in a man aged 35 to 69 with stage I squamous cell lung carcinoma. The CDR3 DNA reads as TGTGCCAGCAGTGATCCCCGGGCATCTGGAAACACCATATATTTT. This gives the protein CASSDPRASGNTIYF.